These 20 T cell receptor beta chains were all obtained from the same sample, sequenced in a study of vaccination effects on CD4 cells after COVID-19 (dated by TCRdb to 2022 to 2024). The protocol used for the library was the immunoSEQ multiplex PCR assay. What TCRdb holds here is the immuneACCESS table cut down to in-frame rearrangements. Part of the clones is not present; checked against another copy, under half of the missing clones reflect an unresolved V gene, and the others are unexplained. Here the sample has approximately 30,000 clones; around two thirds occur a single time. Of the sample, 15% falls within the top ten clones. These receptors are not linked to any known antigen. After around eleven days of culture, CD4+ T cells were isolated with the EasySep CD4+ T cell isolation kit. Participants received two doses of either the BNT162b2 or the mRNA-1273 mRNA SARS-CoV-2 vaccine. The sequences come from CD4+ T cells from PBMCs cultured without peptide, collected after COVID-19 vaccination. The receptors shown here come from a human donor who received a COVID-19 vaccine.

The rearrangement links TRBV7-2 to TRBJ1-3, with a possible D match to TRBD1 (5 bases). The V gene lost 1 base and the J gene lost 4 bases, with 14 bases spanning the gap. The CDR3 length is 16 residues. Germline CDR1 reads SGHTA; CDR2 reads FQGNSA. CDR3 sequence reads: CASSLGGGDVGNTIYF. The CDR3 nucleotides read TGTGCCAGCAGCTTAGGTGGAGGGGACGTCGGAAACACCATATATTTT.

CDR3 nucleotide sequence: TGTGCCACCAGGGGGAGATCTGGGGCCAACGTCCTGACTTTC. Protein product: CATRGRSGANVLTF. J is TRBJ2-6 and V is TRBV19; 7 bases are a match to TRBD1. V was clipped by 10 bases and J by 1 base; unmatched bases: 4. In germline, CDR1 is LNHDA, CDR2 SQIVND (reference sequence). This CDR3 region has 14 residues.

This clone was seen just once. V gene TRBV4-1 combines with J gene TRBJ2-5, with 10 bases fitting TRBD2. This CDR3 has 15 amino acids. From germline, CDR1 is MGHRA and CDR2 YSYEKL. The V segment lost 4 bases and the J segment 7 bases; nucleotides outside the gene matches: 9. DNA for the CDR3: TGCGCCAGCAGCCCAGGACTAGCGGAATCGGTGACCCAGTACTTC. Translated, it gives CASSPGLAESVTQYF.

This chain uses TRBV21-1 with TRBJ2-6; TRBD2 is the table's D call and was not checked against the DNA. TRBV21-1 is a pseudogene locus. This CDR3 is 17 amino acids long. The chain's CDR3 is CASSKDRVSSGANVLTF. The CDR3 nucleotides are TGTGCCAGCAGCAAAGATCGGGTAAGCTCTGGGGCCAACGTCCTGACTTTC.

The chain couples TRBV5-1 to TRBJ1-6, with D hard to call. This CDR3 spans 14 amino acids. Per germline, CDR1 SGHRS and CDR2 YFSETQ. Trimming cost V 3 bases and J 10 bases, with 14 bases left between them. The CDR3 reads CASSYSSVGSPLHF. In DNA form, the CDR3 reads TGCGCCAGCAGCTATTCCTCGGTTGGATCACCCCTCCACTTT.

CDR3 amino acids: CASSLGQEFNEQFF. The CDR3 region has the DNA TGCGCCAGCAGCTTGGGACAGGAGTTCAATGAGCAGTTCTTC. The rearrangement joins TRBV5-1 to TRBJ2-1; weak D call: TRBD1 (6 bases). V was trimmed by 0 bases and J by 6 bases, leaving 10 bases between them. Germline V CDR1 and CDR2: SGHRS, YFSETQ. The CDR3 runs to 14 residues.

This clone was counted a few times. CDR3 amino acids: CASSQAGTGYGYTF. CDR3 DNA sequence: TGCGCCAGCAGCCAAGCCGGGACAGGGTATGGCTACACCTTC. This rearrangement joins TRBV4-1 to TRBJ1-2; 9 bases fit TRBD1. The CDR3 consists of 14 residues. Germline V gene sequence: CDR1 MGHRA, CDR2 YSYEKL. Germline trimming cut 1 base from V and 5 bases from J; bases unmatched to any gene: 2.

This clone was observed a handful of times. The rearrangement uses TRBV3-1 (or the pseudogene TRBV3-2) and TRBJ1-3; D not certain. The CDR3 is made up of 17 amino acids. V dropped 0 bases and J dropped 0 bases, with 12 bases sitting between them. CDR1 and CDR2 (germline): LGHDT, YNNKEL (reference sequence). DNA of the CDR3: TGTGCCAGCAGCCAAGACAGCACATCCCTCTCTGGAAACACCATATATTTT. It specifies CASSQDSTSLSGNTIYF.

This clone was seen only a few times. V usage is TRBV19 and J usage is TRBJ2-2; D gene uncertain. Trimming pared 5 bases from V and 8 bases from J, leaving 12 bases between. The CDR3 totals 13 residues. Germline assignment: CDR1 LNHDA and CDR2 SQIVND (reference sequence). CDR3 in amino acids: CASSPSSSGELFF. The CDR3 nucleotides read TGTGCCAGTAGTCCCTCCTCGTCTGGGGAGCTGTTTTTT.

The rearrangement joins TRBV3-1 (or the pseudogene TRBV3-2) to TRBJ2-3; D is unclear. V lost 4 bases and J lost 6, with 14 bases in between. In germline, CDR1 is LGHDT, CDR2 YNNKEL (reference sequence). The CDR3 is made up of 14 amino acids. The CDR3 loop reads CASSRTPQADTQYF. The DNA for the CDR3 is TGTGCCAGCAGCCGCACTCCCCAGGCGGATACGCAGTATTTT.

J is TRBJ1-1 and V is TRBV5-5, with 7 bases that match TRBD1. CDR3 length: 15 residues. The germline V gene encodes CDR1 SGHKS and CDR2 YYEKEE (reference sequence). V lost 3 bases, J lost 1 base, and 6 bases stayed unmatched. CDR3 amino acids: CASSSWGTENTEAFF. The CDR3 DNA follows: TGTGCCAGCAGCTCCTGGGGGACAGAGAACACTGAAGCTTTCTTT.

This chain uses TRBV14 with TRBJ2-1; no clear D gene. CDR1 and CDR2 (germline): SGHDN, FVKESK. V lost 0 bases and J 2 bases, leaving 17 bases between the germline ends. CDR3 size: 18 residues. CDR3 residues: CASSQDLGSMRTYNEQFF. For the CDR3, the DNA is TGTGCCAGCAGCCAAGATCTGGGCTCAATGCGGACCTACAATGAGCAGTTCTTC.

The chain joins TRBV6-6 to TRBJ2-7, with D tentatively TRBD1 (6 bases). CDR3 length equals 14 residues. The germline gives CDR1 MNHNY, CDR2 SVGAGI (reference sequence). The ends were cut back, 2 bases at V and 2 bases at J, with 10 bases in the middle. The CDR3 is CASSYEGGPYEQYF. In DNA, the CDR3 is TGTGCCAGCAGTTACGAAGGGGGACCCTACGAGCAGTACTTC.

The V gene is TRBV21-1, the J gene TRBJ2-3; the table's D call, TRBD2, was not checked against the DNA. TRBV21-1 is a pseudogene segment. The CDR3 covers 18 residues. DNA of the CDR3: TGTGCCAGCAGCAAAAAACTAGCGGGGGGCCGCTTTACAGATACGCAGTATTTT. Translated, it gives CASSKKLAGGRFTDTQYF.

The chain links TRBV27 to TRBJ2-4; D possibly corresponds to TRBD1 (5 bases). The CDR3 has 16 residues. Germline values: CDR1 MNHEY, CDR2 SMNVEV (reference sequence). Trimming removed 5 bases at V and 0 bases at J, with 14 bases between. CDR3 DNA sequence: TGTGCCAGCAGTAAGACAGTTACAGTAGCCAAAAACATTCAGTACTTC. Translated, it gives CASSKTVTVAKNIQYF.

The J gene is TRBJ1-4, the V gene TRBV4-2, with D tentatively TRBD1 (6 bases). Trimming left V 0 bases short and J 5 bases short, with 16 bases between. CDR3 size: 17 residues. The germline CDR1 and CDR2 sequences are LGHNA and YNFKEQ. CDR3 region: CASSQDHRQGRNEKLFF. DNA of the CDR3: TGTGCCAGCAGCCAAGATCATCGGCAGGGGAGGAATGAAAAACTGTTTTTT.

This clone was observed once. The rearrangement links TRBV14 to TRBJ1-2; 10 bases align to TRBD1. The CDR3 has 14 amino acids. The ends lost 4 bases at V and 5 bases at J; junction bases unmatched: 4. Per the germline V gene, CDR1 is SGHDN and CDR2 is FVKESK. The CDR3 reads CASSPGTGVYGYTF. CDR3 nucleotides: TGTGCCAGCAGCCCCGGGACAGGGGTATATGGCTACACCTTC. Variable domain in full (rest from reference TRBV14 and TRBJ1-2): EAGVTQFPSHSVIEKGQTVTLRCDPISGHDNLYWYRRVMGKEIKFLLHFVKESKQDESGMPNNRFLAERTGGTYSTLKVQPAELEDSGVYFCASSPGTGVYGYTFGSGTRLTVV.

There are a few counts of this clone. The V call is TRBV30, the J call TRBJ1-6, with D hard to call. This CDR3 is 15 amino acids long. Looked up from germline, CDR1 is GTSNPN and CDR2 is SVGIG (reference sequence). Trimming removed 0 bases at V and 6 bases at J, with 12 bases between. For the CDR3, the DNA is TGTGCCTGGAGTGTACCACGGCAGACTAATTCACCCCTCCACTTT. Its translation is CAWSVPRQTNSPLHF.

This clone has only one observation. The chain has TRBV6-1 and TRBJ1-2; 10 positions agree with TRBD1. This CDR3 has 15 residues. V lost 3 bases and J lost 5; bases outside the gene matches: 6. Germline lookup yields CDR1 MNHNS and CDR2 SASEGT. The CDR3: CASSDDRGPRYGYTF. Here the CDR3 DNA reads TGTGCCAGCAGTGACGACAGGGGGCCAAGGTATGGCTACACCTTC.

The V and J genes are TRBV5-6 and TRBJ2-5; D call uncertain. Looked up from germline, CDR1 is SGHDT and CDR2 is YYEEEE. V was trimmed by 0 bases and J by 3 bases, leaving 3 bases between them. This CDR3 region has 12 residues. The CDR3 region has the DNA TGTGCCAGCAGCTTGGTAGAAGAGACCCAGTACTTC. It codes for CASSLVEETQYF.